These 22 T cell receptor delta chains were all obtained from the same sample, sequenced in a study of γδ T cells in repeated Plasmodium falciparum infection. TCRdb re-called the multiplex PCR reads using CATT. This sample has approximately 50,000 delta-chain clones; roughly 2% occur once, and the top ten carry roughly a quarter. Bulk repertoires came from Vgamma9/Vdelta2+ or Vdelta2-negative gammadelta T cells flow-sorted from PBMC. The sample was gamma-delta T cells from blood. The receptors shown here come from a pool of human donors (malaria-infected and uninfected, not separated).

This clone was found a few times. A far larger clone is one base from this, pointing to a likely read error. Other nucleotide sequences from this sample produce the same CDR3. J is TRDJ1 and V is TRDV1; D is perhaps TRDD3 (5 bases). TCRdb offers no J gene call, so here the DNA was matched to germline to obtain one. Germline-derived CDR1 and CDR2 are TSWWSYY and QGS. The CDR3 is made up of 14 amino acids. For the CDR3, the DNA is TGTGCTCTCGGGGAAGTCCCCAACACCGATAAACTCATCTTT. It specifies CALGEVPNTDKLIF.

This clone showed up many times. A far larger clone is a single base away, which makes a read error likely. Other DNA sequences from this sample encode an identical CDR3 as well. The genes are TRDV1 and TRDJ1, with D maybe TRDD3 (5 bases). Trimming shortened V by 9 bases and J by 0 bases, and 20 bases separated the two germline ends. The CDR3 contains 16 residues. CDR1 and CDR2 (germline): TSWWSYY, QGS. CDR3 region: CALGIEQPAYTDKLIF. The CDR3 DNA is TGTGCTCTCGGGATCGAACAGCCCGCATACACCGATAAACTCATCTTT.

A few counts support this clone. The protein in TCRdb stems from a much larger clone and differs at residue 14 from this DNA's translation, likely a read error; here the protein is translated from the DNA. This chain uses TRDV1 with TRDJ1; 8 bases align to TRDD2. TCRdb does not report a J gene; here it was assigned by matching the DNA to germline references. The V and J ends lost 1 base and 8 bases, in that order; junction bases with no gene match: 27. Germline loops: CDR1 TSWWSYY, CDR2 QGS. The CDR3 is made up of 21 amino acids. CDR3 loop: CALGEHTPSLPTRGTPIKLIF. CDR3 nucleotides: TGTGCTCTTGGGGAACACACGCCGAGTCTTCCTACGAGGGGTACGCCTATCAAACTCATCTTT.

There are a few counts of this clone. The likely explanation is a read error, given a far larger clone one base away. At the DNA level, this CDR3 is encoded by other sequences in the same sample as well. The V call is TRAV29/DV5, the J call TRDJ1; D gene unclear. Per germline, CDR1 NSMFDY and CDR2 ISSIKDK. The CDR3 contains 14 residues. The DNA for the CDR3 is TGTGCAGCAAGCGCGAGTATGTACACCGATAAGCTCATCTTT. This translates into CAASASMYTDKLIF.

The gene calls are TRAV29/DV5 and TRDJ1, with 9 bases matching TRDD3. CDR1 NSMFDY and CDR2 ISSIKDK come from the germline V gene. The CDR3 loop spans 26 amino acids. Germline trimming cut 0 bases from V and 0 bases from J; bases unmatched to any gene: 36. The CDR3 loop is CAASAVFSKWGIRTTVPSRYTDKLIF. The CDR3 DNA follows: TGTGCAGCAAGCGCGGTTTTCTCCAAGTGGGGGATAAGGACAACGGTTCCATCGCGGTACACCGATAAACTCATCTTT. Supplemented by reference TRAV29/DV5 and TRDJ1, the full variable domain reads DQQVKQNSPSLSVQEGRISILNCDYTNSMFDYFLWYKKYPAEGPTFLISISSIKDKNEDGRFTVFLNKSAKHLSLHIVPSQPGDSAVYFCAASAVFSKWGIRTTVPSRYTDKLIFGKGTRVTVEP.

The table lists this clone with many counts. A far larger clone is only one base removed, so a read error is likely. Other nucleotide sequences in the sample specify the same CDR3. CDR3 bases: TGTGCAATTCGCCGTACTGGGGGATTCGAAACCGATAAACTCATCTTC. Encoded protein: CAIRRTGGFETDKLIF. This chain links TRAV14/DV4 with TRDJ1; TRDD3 matches at 10 bases. The CDR3 is 16 residues long. CDR1 TSDPSYG and CDR2 QGSYDQQN come from the germline V gene (reference sequence).

In this sample, this clone turned up a few times. TCRdb's protein for this DNA is that of a much larger clone and differs from the translation at residue 8, likely a read error; the protein shown is the DNA translation. This sequence joins TRDV3 and TRDJ1; 11 bases are shared with TRDD3. TCRdb carries no J gene annotation; the J gene was assigned here by matching the DNA with germline. Trimming cost V 2 bases and J 3 bases; bases outside gene matches: 26. This CDR3 comprises 21 residues. Germline loops: CDR1 TVYSNPD, CDR2 GDNSRS (reference sequence). The CDR3 loop is CAFETWPPAYSGGYVSDKLIF. CDR3 nucleotides: TGTGCCTTTGAGACTTGGCCTCCCGCCTATAGTGGGGGATACGTCTCCGATAAACTCATCTTT. Drawing the rest from reference TRDV3 and TRDJ1, the complete variable domain is CDKVTQSSPDQTVASGSEVVLLCTYDTVYSNPDLFWYRIRPDYSFQFVFYGDNSRSEGADFTQGRFSVKHILTQKAFHLVISPVRTEDSATYYCAFETWPPAYSGGYVSDKLIFGKGTRVTVEP.

The table lists this clone with many counts. TCRdb's protein, taken from a much larger clone, differs from this DNA's translation at residue 6, likely owing to a read error; the protein displayed comes from the DNA. The rearrangement joins TRDV2 to TRDJ1; 10 bases line up with TRDD3. The CDR3 length is 22 residues. V shed 1 base, J shed 2 bases, and the junction held 24 bases outside the gene matches. Germline V gene lookup returns CDR1 GEAIGNYY and CDR2 EKD. The DNA for the CDR3 is TGTGCCTGTGACACGGCGGGCTCAGTGAAGACTTCACTGGGGGATTCAACCGATAAACTCATCTTT. As protein: CACDTAGSVKTSLGDSTDKLIF.

Comments on this clone: This DNA's translation differs at residue 6 from TCRdb's protein, which comes from a much larger clone; a read error is likely, and the protein shown is translated from the DNA. This chain links TRDV1 with TRDJ1, with D hard to call. TCRdb carries no J gene annotation; the J gene was assigned here by matching the DNA with germline. The CDR3 loop spans 17 amino acids. V was shortened by 2 bases and J by 3 bases, with 19 bases between the two germline ends. CDR1 and CDR2 from the germline V gene are TSWWSYY and QGS. The CDR3 loop is CALGESIKRRYADKLIF. The DNA for the CDR3 is TGTGCTCTTGGGGAATCTATAAAACGCCGTTACGCCGATAAACTCATCTTT.

This clone was seen a handful of times. TCRdb's protein, taken from a much larger clone, differs from this DNA's translation at residue 19, likely owing to a read error; the protein displayed comes from the DNA. The chain employs TRAV38-2/DV8 and TRDJ1; 12 positions agree with TRDD3. In the absence of a J gene in TCRdb, the DNA was matched to germline to assign it here. V dropped 1 base and J dropped 4; count of bases not matched to a gene: 29. In germline, CDR1 is TSESDYY, CDR2 QEAYKQQN. This CDR3 region has 24 residues. The CDR3 DNA reads TGTGCTTATAGGAGCTTCGAATACTTCCAAGCTACGTACTGGGGGATACCGGCCATCGATAAACTCATCTTT. It encodes CAYRSFEYFQATYWGIPAIDKLIF.

This clone was detected many times. This likely reflects a read error, since a far larger clone is one base away. The same CDR3 is also encoded by other DNA sequences in this sample. J is TRDJ1 and V is TRDV1; tentatively, D is TRDD3 (8 bases). In the absence of a J gene in TCRdb, the DNA was matched to germline to assign it here. Germline CDR1 is TSWWSYY and CDR2 is QGS. This CDR3 contains 24 residues. DNA of the CDR3: TGTGCCCTGGGCAAATTCCTACTTCTCCCCTGGGGGACAAAAATCCCGAGATACACCGATAAACTCATCTTT. Its protein is CALGKFLLLPWGTKIPRYTDKLIF.

A note on this clone: This is likely an artifact of a read error, given a far larger clone one base away. Other DNA sequences in the sample encode the same CDR3. The chain links TRDV1 to TRDJ4; TRDD3 agrees at 13 bases. The length of the CDR3 is 24 residues. Germline V gene sequence: CDR1 TSWWSYY, CDR2 QGS. DNA of the CDR3: TGTGCTCTTGGGGAACTAACTTTTCCGCTTCCTACGGGTCCTACTGGGGGATACGCGAGACCCCTAATCTTT. Protein sequence: CALGELTFPLPTGPTGGYARPLIF.

With respect to this clone: Since a far larger clone is one base different, this is likely a read error. Other DNA variants within this sample encode the same CDR3. This rearrangement joins TRDV3 to TRDJ1; D possibly corresponds to TRDD2 (7 bases). V was shortened by 3 bases and J by 0 bases, with 26 bases between the two germline ends. Germline V gene data show CDR1 as TVYSNPD and CDR2 as GDNSRS (reference sequence). The CDR3 has 18 residues. The CDR3 nucleotides read TGTGCCTTAAATTTTCCTACGTGGTGGGGGGCGTACACCGATAAACTCATCTTT. The encoded protein is CALNFPTWWGAYTDKLIF.

This clone showed up just a few times. A read error likely explains this, since a far larger clone differs by one base. Other nucleotide sequences from this sample produce the same CDR3. This chain uses TRAV38-2/DV8 with TRDJ1; perhaps TRDD3 as D (5 bases). The J gene is absent in TCRdb and was assigned here via DNA matching to germline. The CDR3 has 15 residues. Trimming shortened V by 9 bases and J by 5 bases, and 23 bases separated the two germline ends. Germline-derived CDR1 and CDR2 are TSESDYY and QEAYKQQN. CDR3 loop: CASSRGIRRADKLIF. CDR3 nucleotides: TGTGCTTCGTCCCGTGGGATCAGGCGGGCTGATAAACTCATCTTT.

This clone was observed a handful of times. TCRdb pairs this DNA with a much larger clone's protein that differs at residue 13, likely a read error; the protein shown was translated from the DNA. The V gene is listed as TRDV2; no J gene was called; the table's D gene call, TRDD3, was not cross checked with the DNA. The CDR3 extends over 15 amino acids. The V gene's germline CDR1 is GEAIGNYY and CDR2 EKD. The CDR3 is CACDLLGELTDKPIF. As DNA, the CDR3 is TGTGCCTGTGACTTACTGGGGGAGCTCACCGATAAACCCATCTTT.

This clone has a handful of counts. The amino acid sequence in TCRdb belongs to a much larger clone and departs from this DNA's translation at residue 16, likely a sequencing read error; the sequence shown is translated from the DNA. Other DNA sequences in the sample encode the same CDR3. The V call is TRDV1, the J call TRDJ1, with 8 bases matching TRDD3. The V gene end was trimmed by 0 bases and the J gene end by 0 bases; junction bases not matched to a gene: 30. Germline loops: CDR1 TSWWSYY, CDR2 QGS. The CDR3 consists of 25 residues. DNA for the CDR3: TGTGCTCTTGGGGAACTTCCGTTCCTTTGGGTCCTTAGGGATACGTCTCGTCCGTACACCGATAAACTCATCTTT. It encodes CALGELPFLWVLRDTSRPYTDKLIF.

This clone was seen only a few times. The protein in TCRdb stems from a much larger clone and differs at residue 11 from this DNA's translation, likely a read error; here the protein is translated from the DNA. V and J are TRAV38-2/DV8 and TRDJ1; maybe TRDD3 (5 bases). The J gene, left out of TCRdb, was set here by checking the DNA against germline. The V end lost 6 bases, the J end lost 7 bases, and 37 bases lay between the germline ends. Germline assignment: CDR1 TSESDYY and CDR2 QEAYKQQN. CDR3 length equals 20 residues. The CDR3 sequence: CAYIGSGSTPCRWWGLKLIF. CDR3 nucleotide sequence: TGTGCTTATATAGGTAGCGGGAGTACTCCCTGCCGGTGGTGGGGCCTTAAACTCATCTTT.

Only a few counts were recorded for this clone. This DNA's translation differs at residue 3 from TCRdb's protein, which comes from a much larger clone; a read error is likely, and the protein shown is translated from the DNA. This CDR3 reads CAPDAGPYWGIRPYTDKLIF. Here the CDR3 DNA reads TGTGCTCCTGATGCGGGGCCTTACTGGGGGATACGCCCGTACACCGATAAACTCATCTTT. The chain is built from TRDV1 and TRDJ1, with 13 bases lining up with TRDD3. As TCRdb names no J gene, one was assigned here on the basis of a DNA match to germline. Germline assignment: CDR1 TSWWSYY and CDR2 QGS. The CDR3 loop spans 20 amino acids. V shed 10 bases, J shed 0 bases, and the junction held 20 bases outside the gene matches.

This clone has only a few counts. TCRdb shows a much larger clone's protein in place of this DNA's translation, and the two differ at residue 10, likely through a read error; the protein shown is translated from the DNA. V usage is TRDV2 and J usage is TRDJ1; 11 bases are shared with TRDD3. TCRdb leaves out the J gene; it was filled in here by matching the DNA to germline. Per the germline V gene, CDR1 is GEAIGNYY and CDR2 is EKD. The CDR3 spans 23 residues. J lost 3 bases, V lost 0 bases, and 26 bases had no gene match. The CDR3 sequence: CACDTVGSGGRILGDKGADKLIF. The CDR3 DNA reads TGTGCCTGTGACACCGTAGGTAGCGGTGGTCGCATACTGGGGGATAAAGGAGCCGATAAACTCATCTTT.

Of note for this clone: A far larger clone is a single base away, which makes a read error likely. This CDR3 is also generated by other DNA sequences in the sample. The CDR3 protein is CACERRGALTDKLIF. The CDR3 bases are TGTGCCTGTGAGCGGCGGGGGGCCCTCACCGATAAACTCATTTTT. The V gene is TRDV2; the J gene was not called. The CDR3 runs 15 residues. Looked up from germline, CDR1 is GEAIGNYY and CDR2 is EKD.

With respect to this clone: A far larger clone is a single base away, which makes a read error likely. This sample also contains other DNA sequences that code for the same CDR3. The chain is built from TRDV2 and TRDJ1; 13 bases map to TRDD3. The J gene is not listed in TCRdb, so it was assigned here from a DNA match to germline. The CDR3 totals 15 residues. V trimming: 3 bases; J trimming: 8 bases; junction bases outside the gene matches: 8. Germline V gene data show CDR1 as GEAIGNYY and CDR2 as EKD. The CDR3 DNA follows: TGTGCCTGTGACGTACTGGGGGATACGCGAGGCAAACTCATCTTT. Protein sequence: CACDVLGDTRGKLIF.

Concerning this clone itself: It differs at one base from a far larger clone, so likely a read error. Other DNA sequences of this sample code for an identical CDR3. The chain couples TRDV2 to TRDJ1; 7 bases are shared with TRDD3. As TCRdb names no J gene, one was assigned here on the basis of a DNA match to germline. Germline V lookup: CDR1 GEAIGNYY, CDR2 EKD. V lost 3 bases, J lost 0 bases, and 24 bases stayed unmatched. CDR3 length: 21 amino acids. The CDR3 coding sequence is TGTGCCTGTGACCCCTTAAGTACCGTGGTGGGGGACACCCGAAACACCGATAAACTCATCTTT. Its protein is CACDPLSTVVGDTRNTDKLIF.